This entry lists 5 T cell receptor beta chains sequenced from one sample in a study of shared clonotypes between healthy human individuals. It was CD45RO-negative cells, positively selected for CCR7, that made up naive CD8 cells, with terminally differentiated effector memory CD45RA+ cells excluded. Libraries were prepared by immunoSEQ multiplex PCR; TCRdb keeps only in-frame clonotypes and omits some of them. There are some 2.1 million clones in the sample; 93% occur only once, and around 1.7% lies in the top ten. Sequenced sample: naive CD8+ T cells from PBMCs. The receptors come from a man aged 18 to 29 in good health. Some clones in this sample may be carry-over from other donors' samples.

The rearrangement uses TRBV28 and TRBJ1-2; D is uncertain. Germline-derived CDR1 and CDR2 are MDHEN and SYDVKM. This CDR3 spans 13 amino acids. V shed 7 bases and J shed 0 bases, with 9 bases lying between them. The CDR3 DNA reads TGTGCCAGCACGGGTGGGGCTAACTATGGCTACACCTTC. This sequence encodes CASTGGANYGYTF.

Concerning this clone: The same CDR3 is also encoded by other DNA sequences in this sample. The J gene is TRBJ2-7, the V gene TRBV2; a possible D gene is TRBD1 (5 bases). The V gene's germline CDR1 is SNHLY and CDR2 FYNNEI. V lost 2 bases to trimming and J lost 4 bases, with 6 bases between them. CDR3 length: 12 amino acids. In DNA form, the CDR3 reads TGTGCCAGCAGTGAAAAGGGGTACGAGCAGTACTTC. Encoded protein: CASSEKGYEQYF.

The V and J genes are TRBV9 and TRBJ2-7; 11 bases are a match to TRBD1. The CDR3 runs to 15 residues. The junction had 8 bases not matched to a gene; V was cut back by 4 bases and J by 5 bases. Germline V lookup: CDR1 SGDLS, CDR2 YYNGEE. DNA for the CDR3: TGTGCCAGCAGCCCATGGACAGGGGGCGGGAACGAGCAGTACTTC. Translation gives CASSPWTGGGNEQYF.

Written as DNA, the CDR3 is TGCGCCAGCAGCCTTCGGGAGGGCCAGGTGCAGTATTTT. Its protein product is CASSLREGQVQYF. The genes are TRBV4-1 and TRBJ2-3; 8 positions agree with TRBD2. Per germline, CDR1 MGHRA and CDR2 YSYEKL. Trimming took 4 bases from V and 11 from J; bases not matched to a gene: 8. This CDR3 contains 13 residues.

The chain's CDR3 is CASSVSRERDSYNEQFF. The CDR3 DNA follows: TGTGCCAGCAGCGTCTCGCGGGAGAGAGACTCCTACAATGAGCAGTTCTTC. This rearrangement joins TRBV9 to TRBJ2-1; 7 bases are a match to TRBD2. The V gene's germline CDR1 is SGDLS and CDR2 YYNGEE. There are 17 residues in the CDR3. The V and J ends lost 2 bases and 0 bases, in that order; junction bases with no gene match: 8.